This note documents a single T cell receptor (beta chain) sequence. No antigen is known for it. General observations from the study: The TCR gene usage of tumor memory CD4+ T cells clustered together with blood and lymph node memory CD4+ cells and with lymph node naive CD4+ cells. Tumor Treg TCRs overlapped most with tumor naive CD4+ cells.

This CDR3 comprises 14 residues. The germline V gene has CDR1 LGHDT and CDR2 YNNKEL (reference sequence). V dropped 1 base and J dropped 3 bases, with 7 bases sitting between them. Full-length variable regions came from constant-region reverse primers plus semi-nested Nested Universal Primer A PCR. One entry per CDR3 protein, called by TCRdb with MiXCR from the 5' RACE reads. The table shows more than 4,500 distinct CDR3 sequences, with less than 40% occurring only once. This receptor was taken from a female donor with breast cancer. The sample comprised naive CD4+ T cells sorted from a lymph node. This sample's subset: naive CD4+ T cells, CD4+CD45RA+CD25-. The rearrangement joins TRBV3-1 to TRBJ2-1; D not resolved. This CDR3 is CASSQGYSYNEQFF. The DNA for the CDR3 is TGTGCCAGCAGCCAAGGGTACAGCTACAATGAGCAGTTCTTC.